This T cell receptor (beta chain) was sequenced during a study of identical twins. Regarding the study as a whole: Out-of-frame beta sequences exhibited a weaker degree of excess twin sharing. Twin-shared out-of-frame alpha sequences were enriched for low generation probability.

All of the donors were Caucasians in good health. On this clonotype itself: The antigen remains undetermined.

TCRdb reprocessed the 5' RACE reads with MiXCR, giving one entry per CDR3 protein. The sample shows just under 550,000 distinct CDR3 sequences, about 16% of them seen only once. The sample was also reused in another study, on yellow fever vaccine responses in identical twins.

Specimen: CD4+ T cells sorted from blood. The TCR originated in a woman aged 18-29 years in good health.

CDR3 residues: CASSLARGKFYTEAFF. CDR3 nucleotides: TGTGCCAGCAGCTTAGCGCGCGGGAAGTTCTACACTGAAGCTTTCTTT. This sequence joins TRBV7-8 and TRBJ1-1; unclear D gene. V lost 0 bases and J 3 bases, leaving 14 bases between the germline ends. The germline CDR1 and CDR2 sequences are SGHVS and FQNEAQ. CDR3 size: 16 residues.